The entry below describes one T cell receptor beta chain. Its antigen is undetermined. The sample originates from a study of cytomegalovirus exposure and HLA in healthy donors. Notes on the study in general: Across donors, presence/absence analyses took sequencing depth to be roughly uniform. In a later analysis, at a false discovery rate of 0.05, approximately 15,000 TCR beta sequences matched HLA alleles.

Use of 60 Vbeta and 13 Jbeta primers characterized the PCR. Measured with immunoSEQ multiplex PCR; TCRdb has only the in-frame clones, and not every one. The profile shows around 120,000 clones, 81% of them singletons. This clonotype was obtained from a woman aged 30 to 39 in good health and CMV-seronegative. Sample: PBMCs.

The CDR3 loop is CASSDRRQGVTEAFF. In DNA, the CDR3 is TGTGCCAGCAGTGACCGGAGACAGGGGGTCACTGAAGCTTTCTTT. The chain links TRBV6-4 to TRBJ1-1; TRBD1 agrees at 9 bases. The V and J ends lost 2 bases and 4 bases, in that order; junction bases with no gene match: 5. The CDR3 consists of 15 residues. Looked up from germline, CDR1 is MRHNA and CDR2 is SNTAGT.